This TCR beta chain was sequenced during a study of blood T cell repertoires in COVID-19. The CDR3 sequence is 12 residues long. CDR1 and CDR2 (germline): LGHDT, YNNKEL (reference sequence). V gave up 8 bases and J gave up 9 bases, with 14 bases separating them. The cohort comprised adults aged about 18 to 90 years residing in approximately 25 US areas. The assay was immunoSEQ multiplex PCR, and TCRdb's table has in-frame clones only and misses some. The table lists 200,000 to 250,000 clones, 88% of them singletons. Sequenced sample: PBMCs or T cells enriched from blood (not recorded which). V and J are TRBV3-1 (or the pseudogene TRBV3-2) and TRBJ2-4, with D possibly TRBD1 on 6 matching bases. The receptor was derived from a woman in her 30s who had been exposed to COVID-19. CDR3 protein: CASRREGGIQYF. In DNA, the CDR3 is TGTGCCAGCCGCCGGGAAGGGGGCATTCAGTACTTC.